This T cell receptor beta chain came from a study of T-cell reconstitution after alpha-beta-depleted transplantation in children. The CDR3 is made up of 18 amino acids. V shed 4 bases, J shed 0 bases, and the junction held 15 bases outside the gene matches. Germline lookup yields CDR1 SGHVS and CDR2 FNYEAQ. This sample's TCRbeta library carried unique molecular identifier barcodes. TCRdb called the PCR reads again in MiXCR, with one record for every CDR3 protein. Of fewer than 85,000 distinct CDR3 sequences listed, approximately 14% were seen once; the top ten hold about 30%. This clonotype was found many times.

The sequenced sample was PBMCs, mostly from graft donor cells, obtained 180 days after TCRalphabeta/CD19-depleted stem cell transplant. This sequence joins TRBV7-6 and TRBJ2-7; 7 positions agree with TRBD2. This receptor was identified in a male patient aged 2 to 10 who had a stem cell transplant for acute lymphoblastic leukemia, so the T cells may come from the graft donor. The CDR3 region is CASSSTGLPGLLSYEQYF. CDR3 DNA: TGTGCCAGCAGCTCAACAGGTCTTCCGGGACTACTCTCCTACGAGCAGTACTTC.